Below are 11 T cell receptor beta chains sequenced from a single sample in a study of T-cell memory formation after mild COVID-19. From the 5' RACE reads, TCRdb called clonotypes with MiXCR, one entry per CDR3 protein. Among 530,000 or so distinct CDR3 sequences, around a sixth were seen once, and the ten largest hold 8.1%. Sequencing was carried out using PBMCs or a T cell subset sorted from them (not recorded which). The origin of the receptors is an adult woman who had mild COVID-19 (a few samples of this study predate the infection). Cell type and time point are not known.

The chain recombines TRBV20-1 with TRBJ2-1; 16 nucleotides match TRBD2. CDR3 length: 15 amino acids. From germline, CDR1 is DFQATT and CDR2 SNEGSKA (reference sequence). V dropped 5 bases and J dropped 4; count of bases not matched to a gene: 2. The CDR3 loop reads CSAGTSGRVYNEQFF. The CDR3 DNA sequence: TGCAGTGCTGGGACTAGCGGGAGGGTTTACAATGAGCAGTTCTTC.

The rearrangement links TRBV12-3 or TRBV12-4 to TRBJ2-2; 10 bases align to TRBD2. CDR3 length: 16 residues. V dropped 10 bases and J dropped 1; count of bases not matched to a gene: 9. CDR3 sequence: CATGLGLAENTGELFF. CDR3 in DNA: TGTGCCACCGGCCTAGGACTAGCGGAGAACACCGGGGAGCTGTTTTTT.

As DNA, the CDR3 is TGTGCCAGTACTCAACAGGGGGGGTTGTTCTTC. Amino acids: CASTQQGGLFF. The V gene is TRBV19, the J gene TRBJ2-1; D might be TRBD1 (8 bases). The CDR3 runs to 11 residues. The V end was cut by 7 bases, the J end by 15 bases, with 16 bases between. Germline V gene sequence: CDR1 LNHDA, CDR2 SQIVND (reference sequence).

This clonotype was seen only a few times. Here the CDR3 reads CASSEEMDTGELFF. CDR3 sequence (DNA): TGCGCCAGCAGCGAGGAAATGGACACCGGGGAGCTGTTTTTT. The genes are TRBV5-1 and TRBJ2-2, with D hard to call. This CDR3 is 14 amino acids long. With 4 bases removed from V and 3 bases from J, the gap between germline ends came to 10 bases. Germline V gives CDR1 SGHRS, CDR2 YFSETQ. Combining the CDR3 with reference TRBV5-1 and TRBJ2-2 gives the whole variable domain KAGVTQTPRYLIKTRGQQVTLSCSPISGHRSVSWYQQTPGQGLQFLFEYFSETQRNKGNFPGRFSGRQFSNSRSEMNVSTLELGDSALYLCASSEEMDTGELFFGEGSRLTVL.

This clonotype was observed a handful of times. J is TRBJ2-7 and V is TRBV2, with 11 bases that match TRBD2. V dropped 6 bases and J dropped 3; count of bases not matched to a gene: 4. The CDR3 runs 14 residues. From germline, CDR1 is SNHLY and CDR2 FYNNEI. The CDR3 protein is CASRTSGVLYEQYF. In DNA form, the CDR3 reads TGTGCCAGCAGGACTAGCGGGGTACTCTACGAGCAGTACTTC.

The chain links TRBV5-1 to TRBJ1-4; no clear D gene. This CDR3 contains 15 residues. V gave up 0 bases and J gave up 7 bases, with 13 bases separating them. The germline gives CDR1 SGHRS, CDR2 YFSETQ. CDR3 amino acids: CASSLAGDPGEKLFF. The CDR3 DNA reads TGCGCCAGCAGCTTGGCCGGGGATCCCGGTGAAAAACTGTTTTTT.

This CDR3 is CASRMAGSTDTQYF. The CDR3 DNA sequence: TGTGCCAGCAGGATGGCCGGGAGCACAGATACGCAGTATTTT. The chain employs TRBV27 and TRBJ2-3; D not certain. CDR3 length equals 14 residues. Germline loops: CDR1 MNHEY, CDR2 SMNVEV (reference sequence). Trimming pared 6 bases from V and 0 bases from J, leaving 10 bases between.

This clonotype showed up just a few times. The genes are TRBV6-4 and TRBJ2-1; 12 bases are a match to TRBD2. Trimming cost V 3 bases and J 4 bases; bases outside gene matches: 10. The CDR3 totals 18 residues. The V gene's germline CDR1 is MRHNA and CDR2 SNTAGT. The CDR3 coding sequence is TGTGCCAGCAGTGAAAAGCCTCCGGGACTAGCGGGTTACAATGAGCAGTTCTTC. It is translated as CASSEKPPGLAGYNEQFF.

The CDR3 is CATSDPTGTGTYEQYF. DNA of the CDR3: TGTGCCACCAGTGATCCGACCGGGACAGGGACCTACGAGCAGTACTTC. The V gene is TRBV24-1, the J gene TRBJ2-7, with 9 bases that match TRBD1. V trimming: 3 bases; J trimming: 2 bases; junction bases outside the gene matches: 7. This CDR3 spans 16 amino acids. Germline values: CDR1 KGHDR, CDR2 SFDVKD.

This clonotype was seen a handful of times. The chain joins TRBV29-1 to TRBJ2-5; no clear D. This CDR3 region has 13 residues. Germline V gene data show CDR1 as SQVTM and CDR2 as ANQGSEA. The V and J ends lost 3 bases and 2 bases respectively, with 10 bases between them. CDR3 amino acids: CSVDLGLQETQYF. CDR3 DNA: TGCAGCGTTGACCTGGGTCTTCAAGAGACCCAGTACTTC.

This clonotype was observed a few times. The V call is TRBV5-1, the J call TRBJ2-1, with 11 bases fitting TRBD2. V lost 5 bases, J lost 1 base, and 2 bases stayed unmatched. The germline V gene has CDR1 SGHRS and CDR2 YFSETQ. There are 15 residues in the CDR3. The CDR3 DNA reads TGCGCCAGCAGGGGACTAGCGGAGTCCTACAATGAGCAGTTCTTC. It yields the protein CASRGLAESYNEQFF. Using reference TRBV5-1 and TRBJ2-1 for the parts outside the CDR3, the full variable domain is KAGVTQTPRYLIKTRGQQVTLSCSPISGHRSVSWYQQTPGQGLQFLFEYFSETQRNKGNFPGRFSGRQFSNSRSEMNVSTLELGDSALYLCASRGLAESYNEQFFGPGTRLTVL.